The clone carrying this T cell receptor beta chain was found once. The data derive from a study of blood T cell repertoires in COVID-19. Across the study: Material from acute and convalescent COVID-19 was sourced from the United States, Italy and Spain.

Seattle participants joined during active infection and were tracked over time. The method was immunoSEQ multiplex PCR; TCRdb's version includes in-frame clones alone and lacks a portion of them. The sample comprises nearly 350,000 clones, around 87% of which are singletons, and roughly 6% rests with the top ten. This TCR derives from a woman aged 45-65 years with COVID-19, enrolled during active disease. Sample: peripheral blood.

CDR3 sequence: CASSWGLHTDTQYF. CDR3 coding DNA: TGTGCCAGCAGCTGGGGACTTCACACAGATACGCAGTATTTT. The chain uses TRBV5-4 and TRBJ2-3; TRBD2 is a possible D gene (6 bases). The CDR3 has 14 amino acids. Trimming left V 3 bases short and J 2 bases short, with 10 bases between. Germline CDR1 is SGHNT and CDR2 is YYREEE (reference sequence).